The subject of this entry is one T cell receptor (beta chain). Germline-derived CDR1 and CDR2 are SGHDN and FVKESK. The CDR3 has 13 amino acids. J was trimmed by 4 bases and V by 4 bases; bases with no gene match: 1. How the authors handled the data: Amplification from reference gene primers served as the basis for estimated nucleated cell counts. The method was immunoSEQ multiplex PCR; TCRdb's version includes in-frame clones alone and lacks a portion of them. V and J calls and clone size come straight from that table; D and trimming were deduced from the DNA. The repertoire holds 250,000 to 400,000 clones, with around 89% as singletons. Seattle cases were enrolled at active infection and followed longitudinally. The sample originates from a study of blood T cell repertoires in COVID-19. Turning to the study itself: Whether acute or convalescent, the COVID-19 samples came from the United States, Italy and Spain.

This clonotype was sampled from a woman younger than 45 with COVID-19, enrolled during active disease. Specimen: peripheral blood. The gene calls are TRBV14 and TRBJ1-2; the match to TRBD1 covers 9 bases. CDR3 residues: CASSRTGAYGYTF. In DNA form, the CDR3 reads TGTGCCAGCAGCCGGACAGGGGCCTATGGCTACACCTTC. Drawing the rest from reference TRBV14 and TRBJ1-2, the complete variable domain is EAGVTQFPSHSVIEKGQTVTLRCDPISGHDNLYWYRRVMGKEIKFLLHFVKESKQDESGMPNNRFLAERTGGTYSTLKVQPAELEDSGVYFCASSRTGAYGYTFGSGTRLTVV.